This T cell receptor (beta chain) was documented in a study of blood T cell repertoires in COVID-19. Some clones are missing from TCRdb's copy, which holds only in-frame ones; the method was immunoSEQ multiplex PCR. This table has 150,000 to 200,000 clones, 85% to 90% appearing once. The CDR3 runs 15 residues. The V gene end was trimmed by 4 bases and the J gene end by 6 bases; junction bases not matched to a gene: 6. The germline gives CDR1 SGHNT, CDR2 YYREEE (reference sequence). The clonotype comes from a woman aged 55-70 years with acute or convalescent COVID-19. The chain recombines TRBV5-4 with TRBJ1-4, with 10 nucleotides matching TRBD1. Sequenced material: peripheral blood. The CDR3: CASSRRTGGDEKLFF. DNA for the CDR3: TGTGCCAGCAGCCGTCGGACAGGGGGAGATGAAAAACTGTTTTTT. Full variable domain (rest looked up from reference TRBV5-4 and TRBJ1-4): ETGVTQSPTHLIKTRGQQVTLRCSSQSGHNTVSWYQQALGQGPQFIFQYYREEENGRGNFPPRFSGLQFPNYSSELNVNALELDDSALYLCASSRRTGGDEKLFFGSGTQLSVL.